Described below is a single T cell receptor beta chain sequence and its context. Per the study methods: Nucleated cell counts were estimated from reference gene primer amplification. Clones were read by immunoSEQ multiplex PCR, and TCRdb kept only the in-frame ones, dropping some. The D gene and trimming were derived from the DNA, and the V and J assignments and clone size from that table. The top ten clones hold less than 25% of a sample with 45,000 to 70,000 clones, 82% of them seen once. Germline V gene data show CDR1 as SGHAT and CDR2 as FQNNGV. The length of the CDR3 is 15 residues. V was shortened by 1 base and J by 5 bases, with 14 bases between the two germline ends. This sample is drawn from a study of blood T cell repertoires in COVID-19. Study as a whole: PBMCs, B-cell-depleted T cells, or T cells were the source of the cDNA or gDNA that made up the material.

The sample comprised peripheral blood. V usage is TRBV11-2 and J usage is TRBJ1-1; D is uncertain. The receptor was derived from an older woman with acute or convalescent COVID-19. CDR3 sequence reads: CASSLGVGGSTEAFF. CDR3 nucleotides: TGTGCCAGCAGCTTAGGGGTGGGAGGAAGTACTGAAGCTTTCTTT.